This T cell receptor (beta chain) is from a study of Tregs in tolerant kidney transplant recipients. Data came from immunoSEQ multiplex PCR; TCRdb stores just in-frame clones and leaves some out. In the table there are around 30,000 clones, over 75% of which are singletons. As regards this clone: The antigen is not known.

Study observations and caveats: Activated donor B cell expansion appeared to reveal the most relevant donor-specific TCRbeta repertoire.

The CDR3 is 15 amino acids. Germline V gene sequence: CDR1 MDHEN, CDR2 SYDVKM. Trimming pared 7 bases from V and 0 bases from J, leaving 16 bases between. The chain couples TRBV28 to TRBJ2-7; possibly TRBD1 for D (6 bases). This receptor was obtained from a human donor in good health. Sequences were obtained from Tregs from blood cultured with allogeneic cells. The CDR3 coding sequence is TGTGCCAGCAATCACAGGGACCCCAGCTCCTACGAGCAGTACTTC. Its protein product is CASNHRDPSSYEQYF.